A selection of T cell receptor beta chains follows, all from one sample in a study of Graves' ophthalmopathy and Graves' hyperthyroidism. MiXCR, run by TCRdb on the multiplex PCR reads, gives a single entry per CDR3 protein. The table records 150,000 to 200,000 distinct CDR3 sequences, just under 40% of them present only once. The source material was peripheral blood. These receptor sequences come from a man aged 25 to 40 with Graves' ophthalmopathy. The CDR3 runs from the conserved cysteine through the conserved F or W. D genes are given only for firm matches. For some rows the clone size is stated as once, few or many, or as a class when expanded; others skip it.

>few|TRBJ1-1|.|TRBV7-2|13
TGTGCCAGCAGCTTAGGATGGCAGTCTGAAGCTTTCTTT
CASSLGWQSEAFF
>many|TRBJ1-6|TRBD1|TRBV3-1|15
TGTGCCAGCAGCCAAATCGGGACAGAATATTCACCCCTCCACTTT
CASSQIGTEYSPLHF
>many|TRBJ2-2|.|TRBV6-5|15
TGTGCCAGCAGAGCATCGCGGGTGAACACCGGGGAGCTGTTTTTT
CASRASRVNTGELFF
>many|TRBJ1-2|.|TRBV13|14
TGTGCCAGCAGCTCCGCCGGGACGGTATATGGCTACACCTTC
CASSSAGTVYGYTF
>.|TRBJ2-2|.|TRBV12-3/TRBV12-4|15
TGTGCCAGCAGTTTAGAGACACCGAACACCGGGGAGCTGTTTTTT
CASSLETPNTGELFF
>.|TRBJ2-7|TRBD2|TRBV6-2/TRBV6-3|16
TGTGCCAGCAGTCAGCCCGGACTAGCGGGAAGGTACGAGCAGTACTTC
CASSQPGLAGRYEQYF
>.|TRBJ1-2|.|TRBV12-3/TRBV12-4|14
TGTGCCAGCAGCCCTAAGGGGATGAGCTATGGCTACACCTTC
CASSPKGMSYGYTF
>.|TRBJ2-2|.|TRBV7-8|15
TGTGCCAGCAGCCTAGTCGTGGGGACGGCCGGGGAGCTGTTTTTT
CASSLVVGTAGELFF
>.|TRBJ1-5|.|TRBV28|15
TGTGCCAGCAGTCCTCTAATAGGGGGTGATCAGCCCCAGCATTTT
CASSPLIGGDQPQHF
>many|TRBJ1-5|.|TRBV6-2/TRBV6-3|14
TGTGCCAGACTATCCCGGGACGGTAATCAGCCCCAGCATTTT
CARLSRDGNQPQHF
>.|TRBJ2-2|.|TRBV12-3/TRBV12-4|14
TGTGCCAGCAGGACCTCTGCGAACACCGGGGAGCTGTTTTTT
CASRTSANTGELFF
>.|TRBJ2-7|TRBD2|TRBV7-2|15
TGTGCCAGCAGCTTAGGGTCTAGCGGAGTCTACGAGCAGTACTTC
CASSLGSSGVYEQYF
>once|TRBJ2-5|.|TRBV6-2/TRBV6-3|14
TGTGCCAGCAGTTACTCTGGAGGGCGAGAGACCCAGTACTTC
CASSYSGGRETQYF
>.|TRBJ2-7|.|TRBV9|16
TGTGCCAGCAGCCCCCGTGAGCGGTATAACTCCTACGAGCAGTACTTC
CASSPRERYNSYEQYF
>.|TRBJ1-1|.|TRBV2|11
TGTGCCAGCACCACTAGCACTGAAGCTTTCTTT
CASTTSTEAFF
>.|TRBJ2-7|.|TRBV5-1|15
TGCGCCAGCAGCCCCCTGGGGAAGAGCGTCTACGAGCAGTACTTC
CASSPLGKSVYEQYF
>many|TRBJ1-2|.|TRBV12-3/TRBV12-4|16
TGTGCCAGCAGGTCCGCAAGAGGGCAAGCTAACTATGGCTACACCTTC
CASRSARGQANYGYTF
>many|TRBJ2-7|.|TRBV13|16
TGTGCCAGCAGCCCCCGGGGGAGGGGGCGCGCTGTCGAGCAGTACTTC
CASSPRGRGRAVEQYF
>many|TRBJ1-1|.|TRBV25-1|16
TGTGCCAGCAGTGAATACCCCCCCCCACTGAACACTGAAGCTTTCTTT
CASSEYPPPLNTEAFF
>.|TRBJ1-1|.|TRBV12-3/TRBV12-4|16
TGTGCCAGCAGTTTAGCTGAGGGGCTGGGGAACACTGAAGCTTTCTTT
CASSLAEGLGNTEAFF
>.|TRBJ2-7|.|TRBV12-3/TRBV12-4|16
TGTGCCAGCAGTTTAGTTGTAGGGTCCCGCTCCTACGAGCAGTACTTC
CASSLVVGSRSYEQYF
>.|TRBJ2-5|.|TRBV10-1|15
TGCGCCAGCAGTGAGTCCCGCAGGACTCAAGAGACCCAGTACTTC
CASSESRRTQETQYF
>.|TRBJ1-6|.|TRBV7-2|14
TGTGCCAGCAGCTTAGAGGGGTGGAATTCACCCCTCCACTTT
CASSLEGWNSPLHF
>once|TRBJ2-2|.|TRBV6-2/TRBV6-3|12
TGTGCCAGCGGCCGGGTCACCGGGGAGCTGTTTTTT
CASGRVTGELFF
>.|TRBJ2-2|TRBD1|TRBV6-4|15
TGTGCCAGCAGCCAGACAGGGGTGAACACCGGGGAGCTGTTTTTT
CASSQTGVNTGELFF
>many|TRBJ2-5|.|TRBV28|11
TGTGCCAGCAGTTCCGATAAGACCCAGTACTTC
CASSSDKTQYF
>many|TRBJ2-5|TRBD2|TRBV11-2|16
TGTGCCAGCAGCCCAGGGAGGCGGGAGGGCCGGGAGACCCAGTACTTC
CASSPGRREGRETQYF
>many|TRBJ1-3|.|TRBV7-2|12
TGTGCCAGCAGTCCAGTTGAAAGGACCATATATTTT
CASSPVERTIYF
>.|TRBJ2-2|TRBD1|TRBV6-1|14
TGTGCCAGCATGCGGGACAGGGTCACCGGGGAGCTGTTTTTT
CASMRDRVTGELFF
>many|TRBJ2-7|.|TRBV6-5|13
TGTGCCAGCCAATCTGGTGCTTCCTACAAGCAGTACTTC
CASQSGASYKQYF
>.|TRBJ2-7|TRBD2|TRBV29-1|14
TGCAGCGTCTTGACTAGCGGGGGACTTTACGAGCAGTACTTC
CSVLTSGGLYEQYF
>many|TRBJ2-2|TRBD1|TRBV9|14
TGTGCCAGCAAGGGGGACAGAGAAGGTGGGGAGCTGTTTTTT
CASKGDREGGELFF
>many|TRBJ1-2|TRBD1|TRBV10-3|13
TGTGCCATCCGGGACAGTCTAAACTATGGCTACACCTTC
CAIRDSLNYGYTF
>.|TRBJ1-1|.|TRBV19|13
TGTGCCAGTAGTATGGGGCAGAATGTGCCGGCTTTCTTT
CASSMGQNVPAFF
>.|TRBJ2-7|.|TRBV28|15
TGTGCCAGCAGTTTATGGGAGGGGGCGGAATACGAGCAGTACTTC
CASSLWEGAEYEQYF